This T cell receptor beta chain is from a study of cytomegalovirus exposure and HLA in healthy donors listed by TCRdb under 2017. Broadly, across the study: An earlier analysis of approximately 590 of the donors reported about 250 Gb of sequence data and roughly 100 million unique TCR beta sequences from about 200 million T cells. Every discovery cohort repertoire had been produced on one sequencing platform. Among some 410 genotyped donors of the cohort, an average of roughly 230,000 unique TCR beta nucleotide sequences was sequenced per donor, of which 15% to 20% were non-productive. An early release covering more than 500 HLA-typed donors comprised 250 to 350 gigabases of sequencing data and approximately 85 million unique TCR sequences. To decide whether each TCR beta V gene segment behaved as functional or pseudogenic, an earlier analysis of 587 of the donors relied on high-throughput TCR beta sequencing. Typing coverage differed by locus: A, B, C, DRB1 and DQB1 were typed in about 629-630 donors, DQA1 in roughly 510, DPA1 in around 580, and DPB1 in about 450. Genome-wide SNP genotypes for about 65% of the roughly 670 donors were used in a later genetic analysis, which treated that subset as a discovery cohort. The study combined high-throughput TCR immunosequencing, statistical association of individual TCRs with disease status, and machine learning to predict cytomegalovirus infection status. The later analysis used no new phenotypic data to find candidate immune exposures, relying instead on TCR beta sequences and their occurrence across donors. The study profiled the T cell repertoires of fewer than 850 subjects by immunosequencing and related them to cytomegalovirus serostatus. Roughly 5 DR-DQ haplotypes were treated as single units for association and clustering because of strong linkage in the cohort. Besides the first cohort of 550 to 750 subjects, a separate validation cohort made up of roughly 130 different subjects was used. Class I and class II HLA loci were covered by the typing at four-digit resolution. To study patterns of TCR occurrence, a later analysis re-analyzed previously published TCR beta repertoires from 700 or so donors and added high-resolution HLA genotyping. Donor age, sex, ethnicity and CMV serostatus were compiled alongside the repertoire data. Of the roughly 400 genotyped donors, more than 75% were placed in the genetic ancestry cluster associated with self-reported Caucasian donors. The study was designed to test whether signatures of past pathogen exposure could be identified by cataloging public T cell receptors.

A note on this clone: Its antigen has not been determined. Qualities for individual bases were not recorded, and no much larger clone is one base off.

Libraries were built with the immunoSEQ multiplex PCR assay. The multiplex PCR relied on a mix of 60 forward primers for TCR Vbeta segments and 13 reverse primers for TCR Jbeta segments. Amplification of the CDR3 region of rearranged TCR beta genes was performed with a multiplex PCR assay on genomic DNA. On the Illumina HiSeq System, the amplified TCR beta libraries were sequenced as 87-base-pair reads. Turning to the authors' computational methods: A later analysis counted tens of millions of unique TCR beta chains across the 650 to 700 repertoires, and some 11 million of these chains were shared by at least two donors. To remove PCR and sequencing errors, raw reads were error-corrected and collapsed into unique sequences using a nearest-neighbor algorithm that merged closely related sequences. Alignment of CDR3 sequences to IMGT reference sequences was used to assign V, D and J gene segments. For a sequence to be retained, a match of at least six nucleotides to both a V gene segment and a J gene segment was required. A rearrangement counted as productive if the CDR3 had no stop codons and remained in frame with V and J, and every other rearrangement counted as non-productive. CDR3 was defined by IMGT convention, running from the second conserved V-encoded cysteine to the conserved J-encoded phenylalanine. Sequences without an unambiguous match to a single V gene segment were excluded from the earlier analysis of about 640 of the donors. In an earlier analysis of 450 to 700 of the donors, V segments were called functional above 56.7% productive rearrangements and were called segregating when the between-donor standard deviation exceeded 5%. A statistical classification framework was built for diagnosing cytomegalovirus status from the catalog of TCR beta chain sequences. In a later analysis, TCR nucleotide sequences were compared against IMGT/GENE-DB human TR gene sequences so that V and J genes could be assigned. In a later analysis, CDR3 sequences and most-parsimonious VDJ recombination scenarios were assigned using the TCRdist pipeline. In a later analysis, every TCR beta chain was defined by the combination of its CDR3 amino acid sequence and its V-gene family, and reads without a unique V-gene family were dropped. In a later analysis, a few hundred highly shared, low-generation-probability nucleotide sequences were removed to address suspected cross-contamination and a sequencing artifact. In a later analysis, a clonal expansion index for each public chain was calculated from normalized within-repertoire ranks of inferred template counts. In a later analysis, generation probabilities were computed with a VDJ recombination model fitted to out-of-frame rearrangements, and the resulting probabilities were checked against IGoR. Hypergeometric tests were used in a later analysis to score TCR-TCR, TCR-HLA and TCR-CMV co-occurrence, with a repertoire-size bias correction applied to the TCR pairs. False discovery rates were estimated in a later analysis by permuting HLA or CMV assignments 20 times. In a later analysis, co-occurring TCRs were grouped with DBSCAN, and TCRdist sequence similarity was added when clustering was performed within HLA-allele-positive subsets. Repertoires with fewer than 30,000 or more than 120,000 public chains were left out of co-occurrence clustering, as were five repertoires with anomalous nucleotide sharing. TCRdb stores this immuneACCESS table with in-frame sequences only. Part of the clones is absent; in the studies checked, under half of the shortfall reflects unresolved V genes, and no reason is known for the rest. V and J calls and clone size are those listed in that table; D and trimming were worked out from the DNA. The sample table holds about 120,000 clones, of which around 77% were seen once. The top ten clonotypes cover approximately 6.3% of the sample.

CDR1 and CDR2 (MGHRA, YSYEKL) derive from the germline V gene. The CDR3 goes from the cysteine to the phenylalanine over 17 residues. The retained sequence is limited to the CDR3, 51 bases, with the frame set at the first base. V drops 1 base and J drops 1 base, leaving 16 bases in between. The cohort consisted of hundreds of healthy bone marrow donors. All cohort members were sampled while nominally healthy, although unrecorded immune exposures were likely present. The donor tested CMV seropositive and was one of the 289 seropositive cohort members. Each donor provided a peripheral blood sample, and peripheral blood mononuclear cells were used for TCR beta sequencing. The Qiagen DNeasy Blood Extraction Kit was used to extract genomic DNA from the blood cell samples. Overall study outcomes, separate from this receptor: According to a later genetic analysis, donors in an Asian-associated ancestry cluster had fewer N-insertions in productive TCRs than the roughly 700-donor mean. A later genetic analysis associated a missense DCLRE1C variant with V-gene and J-gene trimming of TCR beta chains, and an independent cohort replicated the association. Cytomegalovirus status was reported to be diagnosed by the classifier with high specificity and sensitivity in both the original and validation cohorts. A group of highly shared sequence variants was considered likely to be a technical artifact of the sequencing pipeline. Some IMGT-functional V segments, including TRBV6-2 and TRBV6-3, could not be told apart with the 87-base-pair reads, so those segments were excluded. Roughly uniform sequencing depth across donors was assumed in presence/absence analyses, although this assumption may not hold. Most TCR sequences were seen in very few donors, while some public TCRs were found in many individuals. According to a later analysis, parvovirus B19, influenza, CMV and Epstein-Barr virus appeared linked to several top co-occurrence clusters. Correlated functional status among segregating V segments might be attributable to linkage disequilibrium, but an unknown experimental factor could not be ruled out. At a false discovery rate of 0.05, a later analysis linked some 17,000 TCR beta sequences to specific HLA alleles. A later analysis found that TCR association rates varied across HLA loci, with DRB1 alleles showing the most associated TCRs and HLA-C alleles the fewest. Because HLA typing was missing for some donors at each locus, association tests included only the typed subset. A few of the identified cytomegalovirus-associated TCR beta chains were confirmed in vitro to be specific for cytomegalovirus antigens. In a later analysis, HLA-associated TCR beta chains were found to be more clonally expanded and to have lower generation probabilities than equally common non-associated chains. In this cohort, only TCR beta chains were sequenced, and detectable features were limited by the absence of alpha or paired-chain data. For the cohort, immune exposure information was limited to CMV serostatus. It was suggested by the authors that the approach could potentially be generalized to other disease states and immunological phenotypes. Most CMV-associated TCR beta chains appeared to be HLA-restricted in a later analysis, and the HLA associations seemed to be driven largely by CMV exposure. Because counts were too low, around 18 rarely observed V segments, including chromosome 9 orphons, were left out of the earlier analysis of roughly 600 of the donors. In an earlier analysis of some 540 of the donors, most TCR beta V segments appeared in productive rearrangements about 87% or about 30% of the time, broadly matching IMGT annotations. A further reported finding was that TCR beta sequences accurately predicted the HLA-A and HLA-B alleles for most subjects in the first cohort. The study listed approximately 150 TCR beta chains as associated with cytomegalovirus. Assigning TCR associations to individual alleles was difficult when HLA alleles, especially DR and DQ, strongly co-occurred.

The chain is encoded by TRBV4-1 joined to TRBJ1-1, with a tentative D gene TRBD1 over 5 matching bases. This TCR derives from a man aged 18 to 30 in good health and CMV-seropositive. Sequencing was done on a sample of PBMCs. CDR3 loop: CASSQGGMGPPNTEAFF. The DNA is as follows: TGCGCCAGCAGCCAAGGGGGTATGGGGCCTCCGAACACTGAAGCTTTCTTT.